This TCR beta chain was identified during a study of a mutant IDH1 vaccine in newly diagnosed glioma. Germline CDR1 is SNHLY and CDR2 is FYNNEI. After removal of 6 bases from V and 4 bases from J, the junction contained 7 bases not matched to a gene. The CDR3 loop spans 14 amino acids. Documented time point: week 47, end of study. Vaccinated patients received 300 ug of mutant IDH1 20-mer peptide per dose, with topical imiquimod. Some clones are missing from TCRdb's copy, which holds only in-frame ones; the method was immunoSEQ multiplex PCR. Of around 100,000 clones listed, about nine tenths were seen once; the top ten hold approximately 0.8%. Turning to this clone: Its antigen remains unidentified.

The sequences come from PBMCs, collected from a glioma patient whose treatment included an IDH1 peptide vaccine. The genes are TRBV2 and TRBJ1-2, with 8 bases identical to TRBD1. The sequence was collected from a woman in her forties or fifties with glioma. Here the CDR3 reads CASREGQALYGYTF. In DNA form, the CDR3 reads TGTGCCAGCAGGGAGGGACAGGCACTCTATGGCTACACCTTC.